Here is one TCR beta chain with its context. Its antigen is not identified. These data originate in a study of cytomegalovirus exposure and HLA in healthy donors. Study-wide results and caveats: 150 to 200 TCR beta chains were listed as cytomegalovirus-associated. A later examination showed that TCR association rates differed by HLA locus, with DRB1 most and HLA-C fewest.

The CDR3 extends over 15 amino acids. V shed 6 bases and J 7 bases; nucleotides not matched to a gene: 11. Germline values: CDR1 KGHSH, CDR2 LQKENI. It was with 60 Vbeta and 13 Jbeta primers that the PCR ran. Produced via immunoSEQ multiplex PCR; TCRdb's table is partial and in-frame only. The repertoire holds 200,000 or so clones, with more than 60% as singletons. The sequencing input was PBMCs. The chain links TRBV18 to TRBJ1-5; 8 bases fit TRBD1. The TCR originated in a girl aged 2 to 9 in good health and CMV-seronegative. CDR3 DNA sequence: TGTGCCAGCTCTCATACACAGGGGGTAGGACAGCCCCAGCATTTT. This translates into CASSHTQGVGQPQHF.